The entry below describes one T cell receptor beta chain. The germline CDR1 and CDR2 sequences are SGHDT and YYEEEE. Trimming left V 4 bases short and J 1 base short, with 11 bases between. CDR3 length equals 15 residues. The sample is drawn from a study of radiation and T cells in renal cell carcinoma. Specified time point: blood 4 weeks post-SBRT, at nephrectomy. Treatment denoted: 15 Gy SBRT to primary tumor, nephrectomy 4 weeks later. TCRdb keeps only in-frame clones here, not all; method: immunoSEQ multiplex PCR. The table lists around 45,000 clones, around four fifths of them singletons. The source was blood, collected from a patient whose treatment included radiotherapy and nephrectomy. This chain links TRBV5-6 with TRBJ1-4; no firm D call. The TCR comes from a woman in her 70s with renal cell carcinoma. The CDR3 region has the DNA TGTGCCAGCAGCGGGTACGATTTAACTAATGAAAAACTGTTTTTT. This codes for CASSGYDLTNEKLFF.